The 25 T cell receptor beta chains below all came from one sample that was sequenced in a study of blood T cell repertoires in COVID-19. TCRdb keeps only in-frame clones here, not all; method: immunoSEQ multiplex PCR. The sample includes about 70,000 clones, roughly nine tenths seen only once; the top ten take about a tenth. The specimen sequenced was peripheral blood. The source is a human donor in a cohort sampled during active COVID-19.

The V gene is TRBV6-5, the J gene TRBJ1-1; possible D gene TRBD1, 5 bases. The V and J ends lost 6 bases and 4 bases respectively, with 15 bases between them. The CDR3 runs to 14 residues. The germline gives CDR1 MNHEY, CDR2 SVGAGI. CDR3 loop: CASSAGGPTTEAFF. Here the CDR3 DNA reads TGTGCCAGCAGCGCCGGGGGACCGACCACTGAAGCTTTCTTT.

The V and J genes are TRBV28 and TRBJ1-2, with 7 nucleotides matching TRBD1. Germline lookup yields CDR1 MDHEN and CDR2 SYDVKM. V gave up 4 bases and J gave up 2 bases; unmatched junction bases: 7. This CDR3 spans 15 amino acids. In DNA, the CDR3 is TGTGCCAGCAGTTATGGTAGGGGGCCGAACTATGGCTACACCTTC. It encodes CASSYGRGPNYGYTF.

J is TRBJ2-2 and V is TRBV7-9, with 7 positions matching TRBD2. This CDR3 contains 16 residues. Germline V lookup: CDR1 SEHNR, CDR2 FQNEAQ (reference sequence). V lost 4 bases, J lost 0 bases, and 5 bases stayed unmatched. CDR3 nucleotides: TGTGCCAGCAGCTCGAAGGGACTACCGAACACCGGGGAGCTGTTTTTT. Residues: CASSSKGLPNTGELFF.

The chain has TRBV6-1 and TRBJ1-6; the match to TRBD1 covers 11 bases. V was clipped by 1 base and J by 9 bases; unmatched bases: 5. The germline V gene has CDR1 MNHNS and CDR2 SASEGT. The CDR3 covers 16 residues. In DNA form, the CDR3 reads TGTGCCAGCAGTGAAGTTGGACAGGGGGCGCGTTCACCCCTCCACTTT. Residues: CASSEVGQGARSPLHF.

The chain recombines TRBV2 with TRBJ2-3; the match to TRBD2 covers 14 bases. The CDR3 consists of 15 residues. V gave up 7 bases and J gave up 6 bases; unmatched junction bases: 6. The germline gives CDR1 SNHLY, CDR2 FYNNEI. Here the CDR3 DNA reads TGTGCCAGCATTCCGGGACTAGCGGGAGCCGATACGCAGTATTTT. Its translation is CASIPGLAGADTQYF.

The chain employs TRBV7-2 and TRBJ2-3; 12 bases are shared with TRBD2. The CDR3 runs 19 residues. The germline V gene has CDR1 SGHTA and CDR2 FQGNSA. Trimming took 4 bases from V and 0 from J; bases not matched to a gene: 11. The CDR3 reads CASSSPVTSGRVSTDTQYF. In DNA form, the CDR3 reads TGTGCCAGCAGCTCCCCGGTGACTAGCGGGAGAGTTAGCACAGATACGCAGTATTTT.

The chain recombines TRBV7-9 with TRBJ2-3; tentatively, D is TRBD1 (6 bases). The germline V gene encodes CDR1 SEHNR and CDR2 FQNEAQ (reference sequence). There are 18 residues in the CDR3. The ends were cut back, 1 base at V and 2 bases at J, with 19 bases in the middle. Written as DNA, the CDR3 is TGTGCCAGCAGCTTAGGCCGGGACATACCCCCCCACACAGATACGCAGTATTTT. Protein: CASSLGRDIPPHTDTQYF. The full variable domain, its missing parts supplied by reference TRBV7-9 and TRBJ2-3, is DTGVSQNPRHKITKRGQNVTFRCDPISEHNRLYWYRQTLGQGPEFLTYFQNEAQLEKSRLLSDRFSAERPKGSFSTLEIQRTEQGDSAMYLCASSLGRDIPPHTDTQYFGPGTRLTVL.

This chain links TRBV7-9 with TRBJ2-2, with D tentatively TRBD2 (5 bases). The CDR3 runs to 15 residues. Germline V gene lookup returns CDR1 SEHNR and CDR2 FQNEAQ (reference sequence). V was trimmed by 5 bases and J by 1 base, leaving 11 bases between them. The CDR3 region is CASSQRNRNTGELFF. Written as DNA, the CDR3 is TGTGCCAGCAGCCAGCGGAACAGGAACACCGGGGAGCTGTTTTTT.

The V call is TRBV6-6, the J call TRBJ1-2; 8 bases map to TRBD1. V lost 0 bases and J lost 6; bases outside the gene matches: 3. Germline values: CDR1 MNHNY, CDR2 SVGAGI (reference sequence). The CDR3 totals 14 residues. CDR3 in amino acids: CASSYSTGGDGYTF. The CDR3 nucleotides are TGTGCCAGCAGTTACTCCACAGGGGGTGATGGCTACACCTTC.

The rearrangement uses TRBV29-1 and TRBJ2-1, with TRBD2 matching over 14 bases. The V segment lost 2 bases and the J segment 4 bases; nucleotides outside the gene matches: 10. There are 18 residues in the CDR3. Germline V gives CDR1 SQVTM, CDR2 ANQGSEA. The CDR3 sequence: CSVEYRAGLAGGYNEQFF. CDR3 sequence (DNA): TGCAGCGTTGAATACAGAGCAGGACTAGCGGGAGGATACAATGAGCAGTTCTTC.

The rearrangement joins TRBV3-1 (or the pseudogene TRBV3-2) to TRBJ2-5, with D possibly being TRBD2 (6 bases). Per the germline V gene, CDR1 is LGHDT and CDR2 is YNNKEL (reference sequence). Trimming took 2 bases from V and 0 from J, leaving 10 bases between them. The CDR3 covers 15 residues. The CDR3 nucleotides read TGTGCCAGCAGCCAATTTGGGGGGTACCAAGAGACCCAGTACTTC. This translates into CASSQFGGYQETQYF.

About this clone itself: A junction end diverges from the germline sequence, so it may reflect a read error. The chain is built from TRBV4-2 and TRBJ2-7; the match to TRBD2 covers 8 bases. Germline V gene lookup returns CDR1 LGHNA and CDR2 YNFKEQ. The CDR3 sequence is 17 residues long. CDR3 residues: CASSQDSSGRASFEQYF. CDR3 DNA sequence: TGTGCCAGCAGCCAAGATTCTTCCGGGAGGGCCTCCTTCGAGCAGTACTTC.

The rearrangement links TRBV5-1 to TRBJ2-7; D gene unclear. The CDR3 has 13 amino acids. Germline V gene lookup returns CDR1 SGHRS and CDR2 YFSETQ. V shed 0 bases and J shed 7 bases, with 11 bases lying between them. CDR3 residues: CASSLASLTEQYF. The CDR3 DNA reads TGCGCCAGCAGCTTGGCCAGCTTGACAGAGCAGTACTTC.

This chain uses TRBV2 with TRBJ2-2; TRBD2 is a possible D gene (5 bases). V lost 7 bases to trimming and J lost 4 bases, with 16 bases between them. CDR3 length equals 15 residues. Germline CDR1 is SNHLY and CDR2 is FYNNEI. CDR3 in DNA: TGTGCCAGCACCCCTGAGGGTACGGGCACCGGGGAGCTGTTTTTT. It encodes CASTPEGTGTGELFF.

The chain recombines TRBV30 with TRBJ2-7; TRBD2 agrees at 9 bases. The CDR3 sequence is 14 residues long. The germline gives CDR1 GTSNPN, CDR2 SVGIG (reference sequence). Unmatched junction bases numbered 5, after V lost 2 bases and J lost 3 bases. The CDR3 reads CAWSWASGIYEQYF. In nucleotides, the CDR3 is TGTGCCTGGAGTTGGGCTAGCGGGATCTACGAGCAGTACTTC.

The chain employs TRBV7-9 and TRBJ2-1, with 9 bases aligning to TRBD2. The CDR3 loop spans 15 amino acids. Germline loops: CDR1 SEHNR, CDR2 FQNEAQ (reference sequence). V was pared by 7 bases and J by 6 bases, with 10 bases of the junction left unmatched. The CDR3 loop is CASTSLGLAFNEQFF. The CDR3 DNA follows: TGTGCCAGCACTTCCTTGGGACTAGCTTTCAATGAGCAGTTCTTC.

The gene calls are TRBV12-5 and TRBJ1-5; D ambiguous. V was cut by 5 bases and J by 6 bases, with 8 bases left in between. The CDR3 is 12 amino acids. CDR1 LGHNT and CDR2 FRNRAP come from the germline V gene. CDR3 DNA: TGTGCTAGTGGTACCGGGAGTCAGCCCCAGCATTTT. The encoded protein is CASGTGSQPQHF.

This clone came up once. The chain is built from TRBV27 and TRBJ2-7, with TRBD2 matching 7 bases. Per the germline V gene, CDR1 is MNHEY and CDR2 is SMNVEV (reference sequence). The CDR3 totals 15 residues. The V gene end was trimmed by 5 bases and the J gene end by 4 bases; junction bases not matched to a gene: 11. CDR3 bases: TGTGCCAGCAGTCCCTTGGGGGGGGGTCGGTACGAGCAGTACTTC. Protein: CASSPLGGGRYEQYF.

This chain connects TRBV6-4 to TRBJ1-1; 9 nucleotides align to TRBD1. With V trimmed by 0 bases and J by 10 bases, 3 bases remained unmatched. The germline gives CDR1 MRHNA, CDR2 SNTAGT. This CDR3 spans 13 amino acids. DNA of the CDR3: TGTGCCAGCAGTGACTCGTACAGGGGGCCAGCTTTCTTT. Translating it yields CASSDSYRGPAFF.

This chain joins TRBV11-2 and TRBJ2-1, with D perhaps matching TRBD2 (5 bases). Germline values: CDR1 SGHAT, CDR2 FQNNGV. The CDR3 sequence is 14 residues long. Trimming took 5 bases from V and 4 from J, leaving 12 bases between them. Written as DNA, the CDR3 is TGTGCCAGCAGCCCCCTCCGGGGATACAATGAGCAGTTCTTC. Encoded protein: CASSPLRGYNEQFF.

The table lists this clone with a count of one. The rearrangement uses TRBV29-1 and TRBJ2-5; D not certain. The CDR3 spans 14 residues. CDR1 and CDR2 (germline): SQVTM, ANQGSEA. V gave up 0 bases and J gave up 5 bases, with 13 bases separating them. The CDR3 protein is CSVEESQVRETQYF. For the CDR3, the DNA is TGCAGCGTTGAAGAGTCCCAGGTACGGGAGACCCAGTACTTC.

The table lists this clone with a count of one. The chain combines TRBV10-3 with TRBJ1-2, with D possibly being TRBD1 (6 bases). The CDR3 totals 15 residues. Trimming left V 6 bases short and J 4 bases short, with 18 bases between. Germline V gene lookup returns CDR1 ENHRY and CDR2 SYGVKD. This CDR3 is CAIRRTGPYSYGYTF. The DNA for the CDR3 is TGTGCCATCAGGCGTACAGGGCCCTATTCCTATGGCTACACCTTC.

The J gene is TRBJ1-3, the V gene TRBV4-1; D uncertain. V was shortened by 4 bases and J by 0 bases, with 13 bases between the two germline ends. The CDR3 contains 16 residues. Germline V gives CDR1 MGHRA, CDR2 YSYEKL. The chain's CDR3 is CASSLRQASSGNTIYF. The CDR3 DNA reads TGCGCCAGCAGCCTACGCCAGGCGAGCTCTGGAAACACCATATATTTT.

The V gene is TRBV19, the J gene TRBJ2-1, with D unresolved. The CDR3 is 15 amino acids. Germline CDR1 reads LNHDA; CDR2 reads SQIVND (reference sequence). V was trimmed by 11 bases and J by 0 bases, leaving 17 bases between them. CDR3 DNA: TGTGCCGTCGCGGCGGCCCGGAGCTCCTACAATGAGCAGTTCTTC. This codes for CAVAAARSSYNEQFF.

This rearrangement joins TRBV29-1 to TRBJ2-2; possibly TRBD2 for D (5 bases). The CDR3 has 11 residues. V shed 4 bases and J shed 6 bases, with 6 bases lying between them. Germline V gene lookup returns CDR1 SQVTM and CDR2 ANQGSEA. The chain's CDR3 is CSVAGAGELFF. The CDR3 coding sequence is TGCAGCGTTGCCGGGGCCGGGGAGCTGTTTTTT.